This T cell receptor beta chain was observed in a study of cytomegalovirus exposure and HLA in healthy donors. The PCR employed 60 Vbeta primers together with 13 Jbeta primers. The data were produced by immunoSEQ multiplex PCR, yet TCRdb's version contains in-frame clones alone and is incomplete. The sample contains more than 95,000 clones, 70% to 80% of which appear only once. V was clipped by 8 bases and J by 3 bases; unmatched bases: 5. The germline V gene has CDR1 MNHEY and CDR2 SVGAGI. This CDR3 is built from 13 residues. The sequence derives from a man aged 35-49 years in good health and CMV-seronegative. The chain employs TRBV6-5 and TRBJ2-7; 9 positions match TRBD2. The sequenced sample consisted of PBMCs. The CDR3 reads CASWAGGLYEQYF. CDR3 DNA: TGTGCCAGCTGGGCGGGGGGGCTCTACGAGCAGTACTTC.